This TCR beta chain was profiled in a study of T cells in Graves' hyperthyroidism and ophthalmopathy. On the study more broadly: Once the initial diagnosis was made, peripheral blood was obtained before any treatment.

The germline gives CDR1 PRHDT, CDR2 FYEKMQ (reference sequence). The CDR3 consists of 14 residues. V was shortened by 6 bases and J by 6 bases, with 17 bases between the two germline ends. Researchers took RNA transcripts and amplified the TCR beta CDR3 regions from them. The TCR CDR3 first-round RT-PCR relied on the HTBI primer set. TCRdb independently ran MiXCR on the multiplex PCR reads; one entry per CDR3 protein. This sample has just under 750,000 distinct CDR3 sequences, with over 35% found just once. The sequence was collected from a woman aged 40 to 55 with Graves' hyperthyroidism. What was sequenced was blood. The chain couples TRBV13 to TRBJ1-1; D possibly corresponds to TRBD1 (6 bases). The DNA for the CDR3 is TGTGCCAGCAGTTTCTATAGGGGGGACGCTGAAGCTTTCTTT. Translated: CASSFYRGDAEAFF.